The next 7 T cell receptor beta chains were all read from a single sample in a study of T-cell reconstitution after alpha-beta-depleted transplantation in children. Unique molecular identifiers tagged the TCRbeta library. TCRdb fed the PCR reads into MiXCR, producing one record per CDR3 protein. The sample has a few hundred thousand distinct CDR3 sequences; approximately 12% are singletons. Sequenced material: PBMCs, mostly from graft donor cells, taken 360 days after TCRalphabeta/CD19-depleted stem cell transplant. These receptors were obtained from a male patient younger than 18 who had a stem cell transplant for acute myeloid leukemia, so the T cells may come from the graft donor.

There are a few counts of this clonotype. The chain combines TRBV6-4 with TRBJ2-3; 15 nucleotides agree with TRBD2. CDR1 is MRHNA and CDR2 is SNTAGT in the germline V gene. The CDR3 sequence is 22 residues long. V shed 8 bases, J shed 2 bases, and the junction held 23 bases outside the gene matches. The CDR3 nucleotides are TGTGCCAGCGGACATCCGGGACAGCCGGGACTAGCGGGAGGTCCTCCCACAGATACGCAGTATTTT. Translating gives CASGHPGQPGLAGGPPTDTQYF.

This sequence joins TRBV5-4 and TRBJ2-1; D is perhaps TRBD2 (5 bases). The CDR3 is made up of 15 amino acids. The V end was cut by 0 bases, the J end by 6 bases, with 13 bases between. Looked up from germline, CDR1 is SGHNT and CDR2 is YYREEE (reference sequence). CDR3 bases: TGTGCCAGCAGCTTGGTAGCGACACTTCGCAATGAGCAGTTCTTC. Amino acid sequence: CASSLVATLRNEQFF.

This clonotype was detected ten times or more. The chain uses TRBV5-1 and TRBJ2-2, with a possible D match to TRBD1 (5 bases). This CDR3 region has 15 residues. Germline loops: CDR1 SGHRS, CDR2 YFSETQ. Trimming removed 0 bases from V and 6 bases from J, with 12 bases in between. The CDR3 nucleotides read TGCGCCAGCAGCTTGGTCCAGGGCAGGTCCGGGGAGCTGTTTTTT. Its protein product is CASSLVQGRSGELFF.

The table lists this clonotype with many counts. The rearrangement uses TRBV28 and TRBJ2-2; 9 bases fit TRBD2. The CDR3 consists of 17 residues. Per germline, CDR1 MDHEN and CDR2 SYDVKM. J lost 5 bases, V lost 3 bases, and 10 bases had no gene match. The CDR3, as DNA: TGTGCCAGCAGTTTTGCTTTGGCGGGAGGGCAGACCGGGGAGCTGTTTTTT. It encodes CASSFALAGGQTGELFF.

The CDR3 sequence: CSGTGTSGISTDTQYF. The CDR3, as DNA: TGCAGCGGGACGGGGACTAGCGGGATTAGCACAGATACGCAGTATTTT. The rearrangement links TRBV29-1 to TRBJ2-3; the match to TRBD2 covers 13 bases. The CDR3 is made up of 16 amino acids. Germline values: CDR1 SQVTM, CDR2 ANQGSEA. Losses at the gene ends were 7 bases for V and 0 bases for J; bases not matched to a gene: 7.

This CDR3 is CASSYSTPSYNEQFF. CDR3 in DNA: TGTGCCAGCAGTTATTCCACGCCCTCCTACAATGAGCAGTTCTTC. This sequence joins TRBV6-2 or TRBV6-3 and TRBJ2-1; D is uncertain. The CDR3 spans 15 residues. Trimming shortened V by 3 bases and J by 0 bases, and 9 bases separated the two germline ends. The germline V gene has CDR1 MNHEY and CDR2 SVGEGT.

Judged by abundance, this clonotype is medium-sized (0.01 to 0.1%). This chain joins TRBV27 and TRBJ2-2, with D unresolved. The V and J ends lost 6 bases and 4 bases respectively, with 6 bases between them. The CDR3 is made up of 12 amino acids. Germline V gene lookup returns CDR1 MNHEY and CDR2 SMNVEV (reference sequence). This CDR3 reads CASRGSTGELFF. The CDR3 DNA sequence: TGTGCCAGCAGGGGATCCACCGGGGAGCTGTTTTTT.